These 9 T cell receptor beta chains came from one sample sequenced in a study of cytomegalovirus exposure and HLA in healthy donors. Primers included in the PCR were 60 Vbeta and 13 Jbeta primers. Some clones are missing from TCRdb's copy, which holds only in-frame ones; the method was immunoSEQ multiplex PCR. The sample consists of about 70,000 clones, roughly 89% of them appearing once. Sequenced input: PBMCs. The receptor set was obtained from a woman aged 25-40 years in good health and CMV-seronegative.

This clone came up once. V and J are TRBV4-1 and TRBJ2-5, with 7 bases fitting TRBD2. CDR3 size: 15 residues. V shed 1 base and J 11 bases; nucleotides not matched to a gene: 13. The V gene's germline CDR1 is MGHRA and CDR2 YSYEKL. The CDR3 protein is CASSQVVGLVREQYF. The CDR3 bases are TGCGCCAGCAGCCAAGTTGTTGGACTAGTGAGGGAGCAGTACTTC.

V is TRBV19 and J is TRBJ1-5; the D gene is possibly TRBD1 (6 bases). Trimming took off 5 bases at V and 3 bases at J, with 8 bases between the two ends. Germline V gives CDR1 LNHDA, CDR2 SQIVND (reference sequence). The CDR3 is made up of 13 amino acids. As DNA, the CDR3 is TGTGCCAGTAGTTGGGACACCAATCAGCCCCAGCATTTT. This encodes CASSWDTNQPQHF.

This clone was counted a few times. CDR3 loop: CASSERTGGNTIYF. The CDR3 nucleotides are TGTGCCAGCAGTGAGCGGACAGGGGGAAACACCATATATTTT. The chain has TRBV6-1 and TRBJ1-3; 8 bases align to TRBD1. Germline V gene data show CDR1 as MNHNS and CDR2 as SASEGT. The CDR3 length is 14 residues. V was clipped by 3 bases and J by 4 bases; unmatched bases: 2.

CDR3 DNA: TGTGCCAGCAGCTCCGGCAGGGAAAGCGAGCAGTACTTC. Its translation: CASSSGRESEQYF. The chain combines TRBV7-3 with TRBJ2-7; D might be TRBD1 (5 bases). CDR3 length equals 13 residues. From germline, CDR1 is SGHTA and CDR2 FQGTGA. The V gene lost 4 bases and the J gene lost 6 bases, with 13 bases spanning the gap.

CDR3 loop: CASSLGAGGQPQHF. CDR3 bases: TGTGCCAGCAGCTTAGGGGCAGGGGGCCAGCCCCAGCATTTT. This sequence joins TRBV11-2 and TRBJ1-5, with 8 bases matching TRBD1. The V gene's germline CDR1 is SGHAT and CDR2 FQNNGV. The CDR3 extends over 14 amino acids. J gave up 7 bases and V 1 base, and 3 bases lay outside the gene matches.

This clone came up once. This chain links TRBV7-2 with TRBJ2-5; 7 bases map to TRBD2. Germline loops: CDR1 SGHTA, CDR2 FQGNSA. With 1 base clipped from V and 4 bases from J, the junction kept 3 bases outside the gene matches. CDR3 length equals 14 residues. CDR3 residues: CASSLVGGAETQYF. In DNA form, the CDR3 reads TGTGCCAGCAGCTTAGTGGGAGGGGCAGAGACCCAGTACTTC.

The chain is built from TRBV18 and TRBJ1-2; 8 nucleotides match TRBD1. The CDR3 extends over 12 amino acids. V lost 3 bases, J lost 6 bases, and 0 bases stayed unmatched. Germline CDR1 KGHSH, CDR2 LQKENI. CDR3 amino acids: CASSPTGDGYTF. CDR3 bases: TGTGCCAGCTCACCGACAGGGGATGGCTACACCTTC.

This chain joins TRBV6-1 and TRBJ2-1; 10 bases fit TRBD2. V lost 0 bases to trimming and J lost 4 bases; unmatched junction nucleotides: 6. The germline CDR1 and CDR2 sequences are MNHNS and SASEGT. The CDR3 totals 17 residues. The chain's CDR3 is CASSEANLAGAYNEQFF. CDR3 in DNA: TGTGCCAGCAGTGAAGCCAACCTAGCGGGAGCTTACAATGAGCAGTTCTTC.

V and J are TRBV5-4 and TRBJ2-3, with 11 positions matching TRBD2. Looked up from germline, CDR1 is SGHNT and CDR2 is YYREEE (reference sequence). The V gene end was trimmed by 4 bases and the J gene end by 6 bases; junction bases not matched to a gene: 13. This CDR3 is built from 17 residues. CDR3 in DNA: TGTGCCAGCAGCCGGCTAGCGGGAGGCATAAATACGGATACGCAGTATTTT. Its protein is CASSRLAGGINTDTQYF. Full variable domain (remainder filled in from reference TRBV5-4 and TRBJ2-3): ETGVTQSPTHLIKTRGQQVTLRCSSQSGHNTVSWYQQALGQGPQFIFQYYREEENGRGNFPPRFSGLQFPNYSSELNVNALELDDSALYLCASSRLAGGINTDTQYFGPGTRLTVL.